The 16 T cell receptor beta chains below were found in one sample sequenced in a study of glioma-infiltrating T cells after dendritic cell vaccination. Time point noted: after dendritic cell vaccination, including at tumor progression/relapse. The table came from immunoSEQ multiplex PCR; TCRdb's copy has only in-frame clones and leaves some out. The sample lists fewer than 70,000 clones; roughly 84% were seen once. The material was blood, obtained after dendritic cell vaccination. All receptors derive from a human donor with glioblastoma.

The chain uses TRBV19 and TRBJ1-5; 8 positions agree with TRBD1. This CDR3 contains 17 residues. From germline, CDR1 is LNHDA and CDR2 SQIVND (reference sequence). Germline trimming cut 1 base from V and 7 bases from J; bases unmatched to any gene: 12. For the CDR3, the DNA is TGTGCCAGTAGTATAGGGTGGGGACAGGACGTCCGGCAGCCCCAGCATTTT. Encoded protein: CASSIGWGQDVRQPQHF.

The chain has TRBV28 and TRBJ1-2; D might be TRBD1 (6 bases). The CDR3 is 15 amino acids. V gave up 3 bases and J gave up 7 bases, with 18 bases separating them. Germline CDR1 reads MDHEN; CDR2 reads SYDVKM. CDR3 loop: CASSLYGQGLSGYTF. The CDR3 region has the DNA TGTGCCAGCAGTTTGTATGGTCAGGGGCTGTCTGGCTACACCTTC.

The chain combines TRBV30 with TRBJ2-3, with 8 bases aligning to TRBD2. The CDR3 loop spans 13 amino acids. Per germline, CDR1 GTSNPN and CDR2 SVGIG (reference sequence). Unmatched junction bases numbered 3, after V lost 1 base and J lost 6 bases. This chain's CDR3 is CAWSGLAGDTQYF. For the CDR3, the DNA is TGTGCCTGGAGTGGGTTAGCGGGGGATACGCAGTATTTT.

This sequence joins TRBV7-8 and TRBJ2-1; 7 bases line up with TRBD2. Germline loops: CDR1 SGHVS, CDR2 FQNEAQ. V lost 3 bases to trimming and J lost 3 bases; unmatched junction nucleotides: 2. The CDR3 covers 14 residues. The DNA of the CDR3 is TGTGCCAGCAGCTTTGGACTAGACTACAATGAGCAGTTCTTC. Amino acids: CASSFGLDYNEQFF. The full variable domain, with the rest looked up from reference TRBV7-8 and TRBJ2-1, is GAGVSQSPRYKVAKRGQDVALRCDPISGHVSLFWYQQALGQGPEFLTYFQNEAQLDKSGLPSDRFFAERPEGSVSTLKIQRTQQEDSAVYLCASSFGLDYNEQFFGPGTRLTVL.

The chain recombines TRBV23-1 with TRBJ1-1; 9 bases align to TRBD1. TRBV23-1 is designated an ORF whose function remains uncertain. J was trimmed by 5 bases and V by 3 bases; bases with no gene match: 4. This CDR3 is 14 amino acids long. The CDR3 reads CASSHSQGATEAFF. The CDR3 DNA sequence: TGCGCCAGCAGTCATTCACAGGGGGCAACTGAAGCTTTCTTT.

The chain is built from TRBV4-1 and TRBJ1-4; the D is unclear. CDR3 length: 15 amino acids. V was trimmed by 0 bases and J by 6 bases, leaving 11 bases between them. The germline V gene encodes CDR1 MGHRA and CDR2 YSYEKL. The CDR3 reads CASSQELGPDEKLFF. Written as DNA, the CDR3 is TGCGCCAGCAGCCAAGAGCTGGGCCCGGATGAAAAACTGTTTTTT.

The chain uses TRBV5-1 and TRBJ2-1; 8 positions agree with TRBD2. This CDR3 spans 16 amino acids. In germline, CDR1 is SGHRS, CDR2 YFSETQ. V shed 0 bases, J shed 3 bases, and the junction held 5 bases outside the gene matches. CDR3 sequence reads: CASSLEGLVDYNEQFF. The CDR3, as DNA: TGCGCCAGCAGCTTGGAGGGACTAGTCGACTACAATGAGCAGTTCTTC.

CDR3 amino acids: CASSFPGAYGYTF. CDR3 coding DNA: TGTGCCAGCAGTTTCCCAGGGGCCTATGGCTACACCTTC. This chain joins TRBV28 and TRBJ1-2; the D gene is possibly TRBD1 (6 bases). CDR3 length: 13 amino acids. Between the trimmed V and J ends, which lost 3 bases and 4 bases, there was a span of 9 bases. The germline V gene encodes CDR1 MDHEN and CDR2 SYDVKM.

The J gene is TRBJ2-7, the V gene TRBV2, with 7 bases matching TRBD1. This CDR3 has 17 residues. The V gene end was trimmed by 5 bases and the J gene end by 2 bases; junction bases not matched to a gene: 15. Germline CDR1 is SNHLY and CDR2 is FYNNEI. The CDR3, as DNA: TGTGCCAGCAGTCCTCACCCAAAACAGGGGAAGGCCTACGAGCAGTACTTC. This encodes CASSPHPKQGKAYEQYF.

The chain combines TRBV5-1 with TRBJ1-4, with unresolved D. CDR1 and CDR2 from the germline V gene are SGHRS and YFSETQ. This CDR3 is built from 16 residues. Trimming pared 0 bases from V and 0 bases from J, leaving 9 bases between. This CDR3 is CASSLAGSATNEKLFF. For the CDR3, the DNA is TGCGCCAGCAGCTTGGCAGGCTCTGCAACTAATGAAAAACTGTTTTTT.

V usage is TRBV28 and J usage is TRBJ2-3; 12 nucleotides agree with TRBD2. The V gene end was trimmed by 5 bases and the J gene end by 5 bases; junction bases not matched to a gene: 5. Germline lookup yields CDR1 MDHEN and CDR2 SYDVKM. The CDR3 is 15 amino acids. CDR3 residues: CASSGPSGGVDTQYF. For the CDR3, the DNA is TGTGCCAGCAGTGGGCCTAGCGGGGGGGTAGATACGCAGTATTTT. The full variable domain, rest sourced from reference TRBV28 and TRBJ2-3, is DVKVTQSSRYLVKRTGEKVFLECVQDMDHENMFWYRQDPGLGLRLIYFSYDVKMKEKGDIPEGYSVSREKKERFSLILESASTNQTSMYLCASSGPSGGVDTQYFGPGTRLTVL.

This chain joins TRBV4-1 and TRBJ2-1, with 13 nucleotides matching TRBD2. This CDR3 is 18 amino acids long. Germline assignment: CDR1 MGHRA and CDR2 YSYEKL. With V trimmed by 4 bases and J by 8 bases, 14 bases remained unmatched. This CDR3 is CASSLTPLRLAGGHEQFF. CDR3 sequence (DNA): TGCGCCAGCAGCCTAACCCCGCTACGACTAGCGGGGGGCCATGAGCAGTTCTTC.

The chain uses TRBV6-5 and TRBJ1-2; 10 nucleotides match TRBD1. The V segment lost 0 bases and the J segment 4 bases; nucleotides outside the gene matches: 5. Germline V gives CDR1 MNHEY, CDR2 SVGAGI. CDR3 length: 16 residues. The CDR3 DNA reads TGTGCCAGCAGTTACTCTTCGGGACAGGGGACCTATGGCTACACCTTC. As protein: CASSYSSGQGTYGYTF.

This clone was seen more than once but under ten times. V usage is TRBV5-1 and J usage is TRBJ2-5; D may be TRBD2 (5 bases). Trimming took off 0 bases at V and 0 bases at J, with 9 bases between the two ends. Germline-derived CDR1 and CDR2 are SGHRS and YFSETQ. The CDR3 consists of 15 residues. The CDR3 region is CASSLENGNQETQYF. In nucleotides, the CDR3 is TGCGCCAGCAGCTTGGAAAACGGGAACCAAGAGACCCAGTACTTC.

V is TRBV6-6 and J is TRBJ2-2; no clear D gene. Germline V gene lookup returns CDR1 MNHNY and CDR2 SVGAGI (reference sequence). The CDR3 has 14 residues. V shed 5 bases and J shed 2 bases, with 9 bases lying between them. The CDR3 spells CASSPTVNTGELFF. CDR3 nucleotide sequence: TGTGCCAGCAGTCCCACTGTAAACACCGGGGAGCTGTTTTTT.

This clone has just one count. The rearrangement uses TRBV7-2 and TRBJ1-2; D may be TRBD1 (5 bases). CDR3 length equals 16 residues. Germline CDR1 reads SGHTA; CDR2 reads FQGNSA. V gave up 0 bases and J gave up 2 bases, with 13 bases separating them. The CDR3, as DNA: TGTGCCAGCAGCTTAGCAGGGCAGGGAATCAACTATGGCTACACCTTC. Protein: CASSLAGQGINYGYTF.